This passage covers 30 T cell receptor beta chains from one sample sequenced in a study of OX40 agonist ivuxolimab in advanced cancers. Library preparation was by the immunoSEQ multiplex PCR assay. In its TCRdb copy, this immuneACCESS table keeps in-frame sequences only and misses some clones. Where compared with another copy, unresolved V genes explain less than half of these, and the others have no known cause. This sample holds 77,000 or so clones; 94% were observed only once. The biggest ten clones account for 20% of the sample. The starting material was CD4+ or CD8+ T cells sorted from blood, obtained in a trial of the OX40 agonist ivuxolimab. The receptors derive from an adult with an advanced solid tumor such as melanoma, head and neck, liver or kidney cancer.

This clone showed up just once. The chain recombines TRBV7-6 with TRBJ2-3; 9 bases agree with TRBD1. J gave up 4 bases and V 5 bases, and 7 bases lay outside the gene matches. This CDR3 contains 15 residues. From germline, CDR1 is SGHVS and CDR2 FNYEAQ. The CDR3 nucleotides are TGTGCCAGCAGCCTCGGGACAGGGAGGGCAGATACGCAGTATTTT. Translation gives CASSLGTGRADTQYF.

This clone was seen once. The V call is TRBV7-9, the J call TRBJ2-2; TRBD2 aligns across 8 bases. CDR1 is SEHNR and CDR2 is FQNEAQ in the germline V gene (reference sequence). This CDR3 has 15 residues. The ends lost 2 bases at V and 1 base at J; junction bases unmatched: 0. Written as DNA, the CDR3 is TGTGCCAGCAGCTTAAGCGGGGGGAACACCGGGGAGCTGTTTTTT. This sequence encodes CASSLSGGNTGELFF.

This rearrangement joins TRBV9 to TRBJ2-1, with D possibly TRBD2 on 5 matching bases. This CDR3 comprises 14 residues. Trimming stripped 2 bases from V and 3 bases from J, with 9 bases between. Germline values: CDR1 SGDLS, CDR2 YYNGEE. The CDR3 region has the DNA TGTGCCAGCAGCGTGGAGACTAACTACAATGAGCAGTTCTTC. Protein: CASSVETNYNEQFF.

This chain uses TRBV10-1 with TRBJ1-1; D might be TRBD1 (5 bases). The germline gives CDR1 WNHNN, CDR2 SYGVQD (reference sequence). V lost 1 base to trimming and J lost 5 bases, with 11 bases between them. The CDR3 is 14 amino acids. The CDR3 protein is CASSEWAGRTEAFF. The CDR3 DNA is TGCGCCAGCAGTGAGTGGGCAGGGAGGACTGAAGCTTTCTTT.

The chain joins TRBV2 to TRBJ2-1; 7 bases are a match to TRBD1. Germline CDR1 is SNHLY and CDR2 is FYNNEI. V shed 1 base, J shed 7 bases, and the junction held 7 bases outside the gene matches. The CDR3 length is 15 residues. The CDR3 reads CASSEGNRGRNEQFF. The CDR3 bases are TGTGCCAGCAGTGAAGGTAATAGGGGGCGGAATGAGCAGTTCTTC. The variable domain in full, completed from reference TRBV2 and TRBJ2-1, reads EPEVTQTPSHQVTQMGQEVILRCVPISNHLYFYWYRQILGQKVEFLVSFYNNEISEKSEIFDDQFSVERPDGSNFTLKIRSTKLEDSAMYFCASSEGNRGRNEQFFGPGTRLTVL.

J is TRBJ1-1 and V is TRBV11-2, with D perhaps TRBD1 (6 bases). Germline loops: CDR1 SGHAT, CDR2 FQNNGV. This CDR3 comprises 16 residues. Trimming cost V 8 bases and J 6 bases, with 25 bases left between them. The CDR3 DNA reads as TGTGCCAGCTATATTACCCGGGGGCAGGGCGTCCCTGAAGCTTTCTTT. Translating gives CASYITRGQGVPEAFF.

This chain joins TRBV5-6 and TRBJ1-2; D is perhaps TRBD1 (6 bases). The CDR3 has 15 amino acids. Germline assignment: CDR1 SGHDT and CDR2 YYEEEE. V was shortened by 4 bases and J by 4 bases, with 17 bases between the two germline ends. The CDR3 reads CASSMGQGALYGYTF. CDR3 DNA: TGTGCCAGCAGCATGGGACAAGGAGCCCTCTATGGCTACACCTTC.

This clone was seen once. The J gene is TRBJ2-5, the V gene TRBV11-2, with D unclear. The J call may be incorrect, as the DNA end agrees better with TRBJ2-7. CDR3 length equals 11 residues. The V gene's germline CDR1 is SGHAT and CDR2 FQNNGV. The CDR3 bases are TGTGCCAGCAGCGACCCCTACGAGCAGTACTTC. Protein sequence: CASSDPYEQYF.

V and J are TRBV2 and TRBJ2-5, with D possibly being TRBD2 (6 bases). Trimming stripped 6 bases from V and 2 bases from J, with 19 bases between. Per germline, CDR1 SNHLY and CDR2 FYNNEI. This CDR3 region has 16 residues. The CDR3 nucleotides read TGTGCCAGCAGCCGCCCACGGGACTGGAAACAAGAGACCCAGTACTTC. It translates to CASSRPRDWKQETQYF.

The chain employs TRBV5-4 and TRBJ2-3; 9 bases fit TRBD2. Per germline, CDR1 SGHNT and CDR2 YYREEE (reference sequence). Trimming cost V 4 bases and J 3 bases; bases outside gene matches: 9. This CDR3 contains 16 residues. CDR3 sequence reads: CASSIPGTSRTDTQYF. In nucleotides, the CDR3 is TGTGCCAGCAGCATACCCGGGACTAGCAGGACAGATACGCAGTATTTT.

The gene calls are TRBV5-4 and TRBJ2-3; unclear D gene. V was shortened by 0 bases and J by 8 bases, with 16 bases between the two germline ends. The CDR3 totals 15 residues. CDR1 and CDR2 (germline): SGHNT, YYREEE (reference sequence). The CDR3 region has the DNA TGTGCCAGCAGCTTGGTTTCCCTAGGTTTGGTTACGCAGTATTTT. Translated, it gives CASSLVSLGLVTQYF. The full variable domain, completed using reference TRBV5-4 and TRBJ2-3, is ETGVTQSPTHLIKTRGQQVTLRCSSQSGHNTVSWYQQALGQGPQFIFQYYREEENGRGNFPPRFSGLQFPNYSSELNVNALELDDSALYLCASSLVSLGLVTQYFGPGTRLTVL.

The chain has TRBV4-3 and TRBJ2-7, with TRBD1 identical over 7 bases. Looked up from germline, CDR1 is LGHNA and CDR2 is YSLEER. The CDR3 is 15 residues long. V lost 1 base, J lost 5 bases, and 8 bases stayed unmatched. DNA for the CDR3: TGCGCCAGCAGCCAAGTAGACAGGGTAACCGACGAGCAGTACTTC. Encoded protein: CASSQVDRVTDEQYF.

The CDR3 DNA sequence: TGTGCCATCTTGACAGGGGTTAACACTGAAGCTTTCTTT. Translation: CAILTGVNTEAFF. V is TRBV6-6 and J is TRBJ1-1, with TRBD1 matching over 8 bases. The CDR3 loop spans 13 amino acids. CDR1 is MNHNY, CDR2 SVGAGI, per germline (reference sequence). With 10 bases clipped from V and 2 bases from J, the junction kept 6 bases outside the gene matches.

The J gene is TRBJ2-2, the V gene TRBV19; 8 bases fit TRBD2. The CDR3 is made up of 13 amino acids. The trim removed 7 bases at V and 6 bases at J, leaving 4 bases unmatched. Germline CDR1 and CDR2: LNHDA and SQIVND (reference sequence). This chain's CDR3 is CASKRTSSGELFF. DNA for the CDR3: TGTGCCAGTAAAAGGACTAGCTCCGGGGAGCTGTTTTTT. The whole variable domain, filled in from reference TRBV19 and TRBJ2-2, reads DGGITQSPKYLFRKEGQNVTLSCEQNLNHDAMYWYRQDPGQGLRLIYYSQIVNDFQKGDIAEGYSVSREKKESFPLTVTSAQKNPTAFYLCASKRTSSGELFFGEGSRLTVL.

The chain is built from TRBV29-1 and TRBJ2-1; 8 bases agree with TRBD2. This CDR3 has 11 amino acids. Trimming cost V 6 bases and J 8 bases; bases outside gene matches: 3. Germline lookup yields CDR1 SQVTM and CDR2 ANQGSEA. CDR3 loop: CSVGLAYEQFF. The CDR3 DNA follows: TGCAGCGTCGGACTAGCCTATGAGCAGTTCTTC.

The chain couples TRBV6-5 to TRBJ1-1, with a weak D call TRBD1 (5 bases). Germline CDR1 MNHEY, CDR2 SVGAGI. V lost 7 bases and J lost 5, with 14 bases in between. The CDR3 runs to 13 residues. CDR3 in amino acids: CASTRGFGTEAFF. The CDR3 nucleotides read TGTGCCAGCACTCGGGGGTTTGGAACTGAAGCTTTCTTT.

This chain links TRBV27 with TRBJ2-7; 7 positions match TRBD1. The V segment lost 7 bases and the J segment 2 bases; nucleotides outside the gene matches: 8. Germline lookup yields CDR1 MNHEY and CDR2 SMNVEV (reference sequence). There are 14 residues in the CDR3. The chain's CDR3 is CASMGPQGAYEQYF. CDR3 coding DNA: TGTGCCAGCATGGGGCCTCAGGGGGCCTACGAGCAGTACTTC.

The CDR3 nucleotides read TGCGCCAGCGCCCCCGGGACAGGTTCCTACGAGCAGTACTTC. It is translated as CASAPGTGSYEQYF. The chain combines TRBV4-1 with TRBJ2-7; TRBD1 matches 8 bases. The CDR3 runs 14 residues. From germline, CDR1 is MGHRA and CDR2 YSYEKL. V shed 8 bases, J shed 1 base, and the junction held 7 bases outside the gene matches.

The V and J genes are TRBV5-6 and TRBJ1-1; no definite D call. The CDR3 runs to 15 residues. Germline CDR1 and CDR2: SGHDT and YYEEEE. V shed 4 bases and J shed 5 bases, with 18 bases lying between them. CDR3 loop: CASSREEGGSTEAFF. The CDR3 DNA reads as TGTGCCAGCAGCAGGGAAGAGGGTGGGAGTACTGAAGCTTTCTTT.

The rearrangement uses TRBV7-3 and TRBJ1-2; D is unresolved. Germline V gene lookup returns CDR1 SGHTA and CDR2 FQGTGA. This CDR3 contains 15 residues. V lost 2 bases to trimming and J lost 0 bases, with 10 bases between them. CDR3 loop: CASSLYADSNYGYTF. The DNA for the CDR3 is TGTGCCAGCAGCTTATACGCCGACTCTAACTATGGCTACACCTTC.

CDR3 in DNA: TGTGCCAGCAGTGAAGCAAGGGACAGGGGTCGCGGGGGGGCCCAGCATTTT. Translating it yields CASSEARDRGRGGAQHF. This chain uses TRBV6-1 with TRBJ1-5, with 10 positions matching TRBD1. Trimming took 0 bases from V and 11 from J; bases not matched to a gene: 13. Germline CDR1 MNHNS, CDR2 SASEGT. This CDR3 has 17 amino acids.

This chain joins TRBV28 and TRBJ2-3, with D possibly called TRBD1 or TRBD2 (5 bases each). Trimming pared 7 bases from V and 2 bases from J, leaving 25 bases between. Germline CDR1 and CDR2: MDHEN and SYDVKM. CDR3 length equals 18 residues. CDR3: CASTTAGSGRDPTDTQYF. DNA for the CDR3: TGTGCCAGCACCACCGCAGGGTCGGGAAGGGACCCCACAGATACGCAGTATTTT. Full variable domain (rest looked up from reference TRBV28 and TRBJ2-3): DVKVTQSSRYLVKRTGEKVFLECVQDMDHENMFWYRQDPGLGLRLIYFSYDVKMKEKGDIPEGYSVSREKKERFSLILESASTNQTSMYLCASTTAGSGRDPTDTQYFGPGTRLTVL.

The V and J genes are TRBV7-3 and TRBJ2-1; D gene unclear. The CDR3 has 13 residues. V dropped 4 bases and J dropped 6 bases, with 10 bases sitting between them. CDR1 SGHTA and CDR2 FQGTGA come from the germline V gene. The CDR3 DNA reads as TGTGCCAGCAGCTCCTTAGGGTCCAATGAGCAGTTCTTC. Its translation is CASSSLGSNEQFF.

The chain employs TRBV23-1 and TRBJ1-6, with 10 bases matching TRBD1. TRBV23-1 is annotated as an ORF whose role is uncertain. The junction had 3 bases not matched to a gene; V was cut back by 3 bases and J by 7 bases. This CDR3 contains 15 residues. CDR3 coding DNA: TGCGCCAGCAGTCAGAGGACAGGGGGAAATTCACCCCTCCACTTT. Translating gives CASSQRTGGNSPLHF.

V is TRBV7-6 and J is TRBJ2-1, with D perhaps being TRBD1 or TRBD2 (5 bases each). The CDR3 is 15 residues long. Germline V gene lookup returns CDR1 SGHVS and CDR2 FNYEAQ. V dropped 0 bases and J dropped 9 bases, with 15 bases sitting between them. This chain's CDR3 is CASSLALEGLSEQFF. CDR3 in DNA: TGTGCCAGCAGCTTAGCACTAGAGGGGCTAAGTGAGCAGTTCTTC.

The chain couples TRBV28 to TRBJ1-5; a weak D match, TRBD1 (6 bases). The CDR3 extends over 15 amino acids. CDR1 is MDHEN and CDR2 is SYDVKM in the germline V gene. V gave up 7 bases and J gave up 2 bases, with 15 bases separating them. Here the CDR3 reads CASKIQGRGNQPQHF. The CDR3 DNA follows: TGTGCCAGCAAAATACAGGGTAGGGGCAATCAGCCCCAGCATTTT.

The rearrangement links TRBV6-5 to TRBJ1-5; maybe TRBD1 (6 bases). CDR3 length: 14 residues. CDR1 and CDR2 (germline): MNHEY, SVGAGI. With 5 bases removed from V and 1 base from J, the gap between germline ends came to 9 bases. For the CDR3, the DNA is TGTGCCAGCAGTCCCGGGACAAGCAATCAGCCCCAGCATTTT. The encoded protein is CASSPGTSNQPQHF.

The rearrangement links TRBV13 to TRBJ1-5; the D is unclear. Trimming cost V 5 bases and J 2 bases, with 13 bases left between them. Germline V gives CDR1 PRHDT, CDR2 FYEKMQ (reference sequence). The CDR3 loop spans 15 amino acids. CDR3 sequence (DNA): TGTGCCAGCAGCCAGACCGGTAGTGGCAATCAGCCCCAGCATTTT. Amino acids: CASSQTGSGNQPQHF.

In its sample, this clone was seen once. The chain combines TRBV11-1 with TRBJ1-5; 7 bases are a match to TRBD1. CDR1 and CDR2 (germline): SGHAT, FQDESV (reference sequence). The V gene end was trimmed by 5 bases and the J gene end by 0 bases; junction bases not matched to a gene: 13. The CDR3 contains 18 residues. The CDR3 sequence: CASSPNRDSYYSNQPQHF. DNA for the CDR3: TGTGCCAGCAGCCCAAACCGGGACAGTTATTATAGCAATCAGCCCCAGCATTTT.

Of note for this clone: Because the CDR3 is missing its conserved closing phenylalanine or tryptophan, this is likely a read error. The chain joins TRBV7-9 to TRBJ1-1; unclear D gene. Germline V CDR1 and CDR2: SEHNR, FQNEAQ (reference sequence). The V gene lost 2 bases and the J gene lost 8 bases, with 12 bases spanning the gap. There are 13 residues in the CDR3. The CDR3 region is CASSLSAADEAFS. CDR3 nucleotide sequence: TGTGCCAGCAGCTTATCGGCGGCAGACGAAGCTTTCTCT.